These T cell receptor beta chains were read from a single sample in a study of STAT5B mutations in CD4+ large granular lymphocyte leukemia. Method: immunoSEQ multiplex PCR; TCRdb's copy keeps in-frame clones and lacks some. Of tens of thousands of clones listed, 81% are singletons. Source material: CD4+ T cells from blood buffy coats. The origin of the receptors is a human donor in good health. Each CDR3 is given with its conserved first and last residue. D genes are given only for firm matches. For some rows the clone size is stated as once, few or many, or as a class when expanded; others skip it.

clone size: NA
D gene: TRBD1
J gene: TRBJ2-7
V gene: TRBV5-4
CDR3 DNA: TGTGCCAGCAGCTTACCGGGACAGGGGTTCTACGAGCAGTACTTC
CDR3 protein: CASSLPGQGFYEQYF

clone size: few
D gene: NA
J gene: TRBJ1-2
V gene: TRBV7-9
CDR3 DNA: TGTGCCAGCAGCGATCAGGGTTCCTATGGCTACACCTTC
CDR3 protein: CASSDQGSYGYTF

clone size: NA
D gene: NA
J gene: TRBJ2-3
V gene: TRBV7-2
CDR3 DNA: TGTGCCAGCAGCTTCAGGGGTGCCCTGACAGATACGCAGTATTTT
CDR3 protein: CASSFRGALTDTQYF

clone size: NA
D gene: NA
J gene: TRBJ2-7
V gene: TRBV4-3
CDR3 DNA: TGCGCCAGCAGCCAAGATCTCACCGCCTCCTACGAGCAGTACTTC
CDR3 protein: CASSQDLTASYEQYF

clone size: NA
D gene: NA
J gene: TRBJ1-1
V gene: TRBV5-8
CDR3 DNA: TGTGCCAGCGGCCACGCAGGGAGCGCTGAAGCTTTCTTT
CDR3 protein: CASGHAGSAEAFF

clone size: NA
D gene: NA
J gene: TRBJ2-1
V gene: TRBV7-2
CDR3 DNA: TGTGCCAGCAGCTTAGTTACATGGGAGGCCAGGTGGAACGATGAGCAGTTCTTC
CDR3 protein: CASSLVTWEARWNDEQFF

clone size: once
D gene: TRBD1
J gene: TRBJ2-7
V gene: TRBV19
CDR3 DNA: TGTGCCAGTAGTATAGCGGGGACAGGGGTCTACGAGCAGTACTTC
CDR3 protein: CASSIAGTGVYEQYF

clone size: NA
D gene: NA
J gene: TRBJ2-3
V gene: TRBV18
CDR3 DNA: TGTGCCAGCTCACCCCGCGGAGCTAGCACAGATACGCAGTATTTT
CDR3 protein: CASSPRGASTDTQYF

clone size: NA
D gene: NA
J gene: TRBJ1-4
V gene: TRBV27
CDR3 DNA: TGTGCCAGCAGTTTCTGGGGGGGAAGACTGTTTTTT
CDR3 protein: CASSFWGGRLFF

clone size: NA
D gene: NA
J gene: TRBJ2-3
V gene: TRBV30
CDR3 DNA: TGTGCCTGGAGTGGATCAGATACGCAGTATTTT
CDR3 protein: CAWSGSDTQYF

clone size: NA
D gene: TRBD2
J gene: TRBJ2-1
V gene: TRBV30
CDR3 DNA: TGTGCCTGGAGCCGGGGACTAGCGGGGCCCGACGGGCAGTTCTTC
CDR3 protein: CAWSRGLAGPDGQFF

clone size: NA
D gene: NA
J gene: TRBJ2-3
V gene: TRBV27
CDR3 DNA: TGTGCCAGCAGGGGTCCGCCAGGGTTGGGGAGCGGTTATACGCAGTATTTT
CDR3 protein: CASRGPPGLGSGYTQYF

clone size: NA
D gene: NA
J gene: TRBJ2-7
V gene: TRBV10-2
CDR3 DNA: TGCGCCAGCAGTGAGTCATGGCAGGGGAGGTACGAGCAGTACTTC
CDR3 protein: CASSESWQGRYEQYF

clone size: NA
D gene: NA
J gene: TRBJ2-3
V gene: TRBV28
CDR3 DNA: TGTGCCAGCAGTCCCGCCGGCGGAAGCACAGATACGCAGTATTTT
CDR3 protein: CASSPAGGSTDTQYF

clone size: NA
D gene: NA
J gene: TRBJ2-5
V gene: TRBV4-2
CDR3 DNA: TGTGCCAGCAGCCAAGAAGGTGGAGAAGATGGGACCCAGTACTTC
CDR3 protein: CASSQEGGEDGTQYF

clone size: NA
D gene: TRBD1
J gene: TRBJ1-5
V gene: TRBV4-1
CDR3 DNA: TGCGCCAGCAGCCAGGCACAGGGGCCCGTACCCCAGCATTTT
CDR3 protein: CASSQAQGPVPQHF

clone size: NA
D gene: NA
J gene: TRBJ2-6
V gene: TRBV9
CDR3 DNA: TGTGCCAGCAGCGTAGTCTATGGGAGGGCAGGGGTTAATTTTGGGGCCAACGTCCTGACTTTC
CDR3 protein: CASSVVYGRAGVNFGANVLTF

clone size: NA
D gene: NA
J gene: TRBJ1-5
V gene: TRBV19
CDR3 DNA: TGTGCCAGTAGTGGGCACCATAGCAATCAGCCCCAGCATTTT
CDR3 protein: CASSGHHSNQPQHF

clone size: few
D gene: TRBD1
J gene: TRBJ1-2
V gene: TRBV5-1
CDR3 DNA: TGCGCCAGCAGCCATGAGACAGGGTACGGCTACACCTTC
CDR3 protein: CASSHETGYGYTF

clone size: NA
D gene: TRBD1
J gene: TRBJ2-3
V gene: TRBV11-2
CDR3 DNA: TGTGCCAGCAGTCCAGACCCAAATACAGGGGCCGATACGCAGTATTTT
CDR3 protein: CASSPDPNTGADTQYF

clone size: few
D gene: TRBD1
J gene: TRBJ2-6
V gene: TRBV19
CDR3 DNA: TGTGCCAGTGGGACAGGGTCATTGACTGGGGCCAACGTCCTGACTTTC
CDR3 protein: CASGTGSLTGANVLTF

clone size: few
D gene: NA
J gene: TRBJ1-1
V gene: TRBV4-1
CDR3 DNA: TGCGCCAGCAGCCAAATCCTGTCGAGCCGACTCTTGATGAACACTGAAGCTTTCTTT
CDR3 protein: CASSQILSSRLLMNTEAFF

clone size: NA
D gene: NA
J gene: TRBJ2-7
V gene: TRBV2
CDR3 DNA: TGTGCCAGCAGTGGCCCGAAAGGGGGAAAGTCCTACGAGCAGTACTTC
CDR3 protein: CASSGPKGGKSYEQYF

clone size: NA
D gene: TRBD1
J gene: TRBJ1-4
V gene: TRBV2
CDR3 DNA: TGTGCCACCTACCCAGGGGGGGTTTCTAATGAAAAACTGTTTTTT
CDR3 protein: CATYPGGVSNEKLFF

clone size: NA
D gene: NA
J gene: TRBJ2-5
V gene: TRBV11-2
CDR3 DNA: TGTGCCAGCAGCCTAACCCCCTCCCGCGTTGAAGAGACCCAGTACTTC
CDR3 protein: CASSLTPSRVEETQYF

clone size: NA
D gene: TRBD1
J gene: TRBJ2-7
V gene: TRBV11-1
CDR3 DNA: TGTGCCAGCAGCTTAGTTGGGACAGGGTCGCGCGAGCAGTACTTC
CDR3 protein: CASSLVGTGSREQYF